The table lists the clone carrying this TCR beta chain with a count of one. Its target is not known. Use of 60 Vbeta and 13 Jbeta primers characterized the PCR. Clones were sequenced by immunoSEQ multiplex PCR, and TCRdb holds only the in-frame ones, with some missing. The table records 200,000 to 250,000 clones, 82% of them present only once. The data belong to a study of cytomegalovirus exposure and HLA in healthy donors. The study's findings and limits: The Asian-associated ancestry cluster reportedly had fewer N-insertions than the 666-donor mean in a later analysis.

The clonotype comes from a woman between 40 and 50 years old in good health and CMV-seronegative. The specimen sequenced was PBMCs.

The CDR3 sequence: CASSFGTGSDTQYF. The CDR3 DNA sequence: TGTGCCAGCAGTTTTGGGACAGGGTCAGATACGCAGTATTTT. The chain links TRBV27 to TRBJ2-3, with 9 bases matching TRBD1. Per germline, CDR1 MNHEY and CDR2 SMNVEV (reference sequence). There are 14 residues in the CDR3. Germline trimming cut 3 bases from V and 4 bases from J; bases unmatched to any gene: 2.